These 3 T cell receptor beta chains originate from one sample sequenced in a study of cytomegalovirus exposure and HLA in healthy donors. The PCR contained 60 Vbeta and 13 Jbeta primers. The data were produced by immunoSEQ multiplex PCR, yet TCRdb's version contains in-frame clones alone and is incomplete. The sample has approximately 120,000 clones; approximately 78% are singletons. Source material: PBMCs. The receptors stem from a man aged 30 to 45 in good health and CMV-seropositive.

J is TRBJ1-2 and V is TRBV5-1; TRBD1 might be the D (6 bases). CDR1 and CDR2 (germline): SGHRS, YFSETQ. The CDR3 is 14 amino acids. V was trimmed by 0 bases and J by 2 bases, leaving 8 bases between them. CDR3 DNA: TGCGCCAGCAGCTTGGGGACAGTGAACTATGGCTACACCTTC. Protein sequence: CASSLGTVNYGYTF.

V is TRBV11-2 and J is TRBJ2-7; D perhaps matches TRBD2 (6 bases). The CDR3 totals 14 residues. The germline V gene has CDR1 SGHAT and CDR2 FQNNGV. Trimming stripped 9 bases from V and 4 bases from J, with 19 bases between. Here the CDR3 reads CASKIREPDYEQYF. The DNA for the CDR3 is TGTGCCAGTAAAATCCGGGAGCCAGATTACGAGCAGTACTTC.

This clone was seen a few times. The chain couples TRBV4-2 to TRBJ1-1; no clear D gene. CDR3 length: 13 amino acids. Germline CDR1 reads LGHNA; CDR2 reads YNFKEQ. V gave up 4 bases and J gave up 1 base, with 7 bases separating them. CDR3 sequence reads: CASSPPENTEAFF. The CDR3 coding sequence is TGTGCCAGCAGCCCCCCAGAGAACACTGAAGCTTTCTTT.